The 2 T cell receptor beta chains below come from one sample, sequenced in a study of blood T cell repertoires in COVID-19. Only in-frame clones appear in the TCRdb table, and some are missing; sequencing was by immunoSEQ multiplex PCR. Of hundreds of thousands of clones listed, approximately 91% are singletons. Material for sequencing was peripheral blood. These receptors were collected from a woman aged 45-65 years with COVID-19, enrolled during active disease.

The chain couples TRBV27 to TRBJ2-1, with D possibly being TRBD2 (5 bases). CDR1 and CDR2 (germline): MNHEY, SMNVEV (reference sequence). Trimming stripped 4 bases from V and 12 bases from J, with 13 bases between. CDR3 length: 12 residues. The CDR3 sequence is CASSSDWERQFF. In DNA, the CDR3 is TGTGCCAGCAGTTCGGACTGGGAAAGGCAGTTCTTC.

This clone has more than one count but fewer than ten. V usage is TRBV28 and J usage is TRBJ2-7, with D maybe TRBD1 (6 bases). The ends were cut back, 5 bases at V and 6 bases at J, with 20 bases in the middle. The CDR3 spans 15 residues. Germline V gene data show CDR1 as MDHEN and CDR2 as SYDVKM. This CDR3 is CASSLQIYRGIEQYF. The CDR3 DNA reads TGTGCCAGCAGTCTACAAATCTATAGGGGGATCGAGCAGTACTTC.